Reported below is one T cell receptor (beta chain). Primers targeting TRAV and TRBV primed first-strand cDNA, covering alpha and beta chains. The TCRs were subjected to amplification over around 19 PCR cycles employing a constant-region primer in conjunction with a V-primer adapter. TCRdb called the reads again in MiXCR, with one record for every CDR3 protein. The table has about 7,300 distinct CDR3 sequences, roughly 84% seen once. The length of the CDR3 is 18 residues. Per the germline V gene, CDR1 is LNHDA and CDR2 is SQIVND (reference sequence). Trimming removed 9 bases from V and 4 bases from J; junction bases left unmatched: 16. The sample originates from a study of low-dose radiotherapy and immunotherapy resistance in tumors. Study-wide context: The study gave patients oral aspirin 300 mg daily for four cycles from cycle 1 day 1.

The donors' regimen was nivolumab, ipilimumab, aspirin, low-dose cyclophosphamide and low-dose radiotherapy. The TCR comes from a human donor with advanced metastatic prostate, ovarian, gallbladder or colorectal cancer (not recorded which). This table probably holds off-target reads from a library built for another chain. The chain employs TRBV19 and TRBJ2-6, with 9 nucleotides matching TRBD1. The CDR3 region has the DNA TGTGCCAGCGGGAACCCGGACAGGGGCTTGCGGGGGGCCAACGTCCTGACTTTC. This codes for CASGNPDRGLRGANVLTF. Looking up the rest from reference TRBV19 and TRBJ2-6 gives the full variable domain: DGGITQSPKYLFRKEGQNVTLSCEQNLNHDAMYWYRQDPGQGLRLIYYSQIVNDFQKGDIAEGYSVSREKKESFPLTVTSAQKNPTAFYLCASGNPDRGLRGANVLTFGAGSRLTVL.